The rows below give T cell receptor beta chains drawn from one sample of a study of T cells in Graves' hyperthyroidism and ophthalmopathy. Each CDR3 protein gets one entry after TCRdb re-called the multiplex PCR reads with MiXCR. Of approximately 700,000 distinct CDR3 sequences listed, around 15% were seen once; the top ten hold 8.4%. Sequencing input: blood. The receptor source for this set is a young man with Graves' hyperthyroidism. The CDR3 runs from the conserved cysteine through the conserved F or W. The order of the fields is CDR3 protein, CDR3 DNA, J gene, D gene, clone size, V gene. A D gene is named only where the DNA matches it firmly. Rows may omit the clone size; those that give it use once, few, many or a size class.

CASSQDRGPDNEQFF TGTGCCAGCAGCCAAGACAGGGGTCCGGACAATGAGCAGTTCTTC TRBJ2-1 NA NA TRBV3-1
CASSEWDRAYNEQFF TGTGCCAGCAGTGAATGGGACAGGGCCTACAATGAGCAGTTCTTC TRBJ2-1 TRBD1 many TRBV2
CASSQAGSSTDTQYF TGTGCCAGCAGTCAAGCGGGGTCTAGCACAGATACGCAGTATTTT TRBJ2-3 TRBD2 few TRBV28
CAISEVFGNQPQHF TGTGCCATCAGTGAGGTATTCGGCAATCAGCCCCAGCATTTT TRBJ1-5 NA NA TRBV10-3
CASSYGAGGMNEQFF TGTGCCAGCAGCTACGGGGCAGGGGGAATGAATGAGCAGTTCTTC TRBJ2-1 TRBD1 many TRBV11-2
CASSFVRRNEQFF TGTGCCAGCAGTTTCGTTCGACGCAATGAGCAGTTCTTC TRBJ2-1 NA NA TRBV27
CASSPSGPPYGYTF TGTGCCAGCAGTCCCTCGGGACCACCTTATGGCTACACCTTC TRBJ1-2 NA NA TRBV28
CSARDIDSPRTGELFF TGCAGTGCTAGAGATATCGACAGCCCGCGAACCGGGGAGCTGTTTTTT TRBJ2-2 NA NA TRBV20-1
CSAHDRDSYNSPLHF TGCAGTGCCCATGACAGGGACTCCTATAATTCACCCCTCCACTTT TRBJ1-6 TRBD1 NA TRBV20-1
CASSPGTLTNYGYTF TGTGCCAGCAGCCCAGGGACGTTGACTAACTATGGCTACACCTTC TRBJ1-2 NA few TRBV12-3/TRBV12-4
CSASPPWGSGLADYEQFF TGCAGTGCTAGCCCGCCATGGGGCTCCGGACTAGCTGATTATGAGCAGTTCTTC TRBJ2-1 TRBD2 many TRBV20-1
CASSPAGHLRNTEAFF TGTGCCAGCAGTCCAGCGGGACACTTAAGGAACACTGAAGCTTTCTTT TRBJ1-1 NA many TRBV12-3/TRBV12-4
CSVEGRLMNTEAFF TGCAGCGTTGAAGGTAGACTCATGAACACTGAAGCTTTCTTT TRBJ1-1 NA NA TRBV29-1
CASSYSIYMNTEAFF TGTGCCAGCAGTTACTCGATCTATATGAACACTGAAGCTTTCTTT TRBJ1-1 NA many TRBV6-6
CASRGDGSSPYEQYF TGTGCCAGCAGAGGGGACGGGTCCAGTCCCTACGAGCAGTACTTC TRBJ2-7 NA NA TRBV6-2/TRBV6-3
CASSPGGQGLYGYTF TGTGCCAGCAGCCCGGGGGGACAGGGTTTATATGGCTACACCTTC TRBJ1-2 TRBD1 many TRBV28
CASSISGSAYNEQFF TGTGCCAGTAGTATAAGCGGGAGTGCCTACAATGAGCAGTTCTTC TRBJ2-1 TRBD2 few TRBV19
CASSQDQFSGNTIYF TGCGCCAGCAGCCAAGATCAGTTTTCAGGAAACACCATATATTTT TRBJ1-3 NA NA TRBV4-1
CASRLGFNQPQHF TGCGCCAGCAGATTGGGGTTCAATCAGCCCCAGCATTTT TRBJ1-5 NA NA TRBV5-1
CASSIPLLSGTEAFF TGTGCCAGTAGTATCCCCCTTTTAAGCGGTACTGAAGCTTTCTTT TRBJ1-1 NA NA TRBV19
CATSDRGGGADTEAFF TGTGCCACCAGTGACCGAGGCGGCGGGGCGGACACTGAAGCTTTCTTT TRBJ1-1 NA NA TRBV24-1
CASSEHRVNTGELFF TGTGCCAGCAGTGAACACAGGGTAAACACCGGGGAGCTGTTTTTT TRBJ2-2 NA NA TRBV6-1
CASAAGTGFYEQYF TGTGCCAGTGCGGCGGGGACAGGGTTCTACGAGCAGTACTTC TRBJ2-7 TRBD1 NA TRBV11-2
CASSARFATNEKLFF TGTGCCAGCAGTGCCCGATTTGCAACTAATGAAAAACTGTTTTTT TRBJ1-4 NA NA TRBV28
CASSFLESGADTQYF TGTGCCAGCAGCTTTCTGGAGTCCGGGGCAGATACGCAGTATTTT TRBJ2-3 NA many TRBV5-5
CASSQDSGDPQPQHF TGTGCCAGCAGCCAAGATTCGGGAGACCCTCAGCCCCAGCATTTT TRBJ1-5 NA NA TRBV4-2
CASSVSPQSGEKLFF TGTGCCAGCAGCGTGAGTCCACAAAGCGGTGAAAAACTGTTTTTT TRBJ1-4 NA NA TRBV9
CASSRRDAYEQYF TGTGCCAGCAGCCGCCGGGATGCCTACGAGCAGTACTTC TRBJ2-7 NA few TRBV7-8
CASYEQGVKYGYTF TGTGCCAGCTACGAGCAGGGGGTCAAATATGGCTACACCTTC TRBJ1-2 TRBD1 NA TRBV28
CASSQDKNEQFF TGCGCCAGCAGCCAAGATAAGAATGAGCAGTTCTTC TRBJ2-1 NA NA TRBV4-1
CASSLRSEETQYF TGTGCCAGCAGTTTAAGGAGCGAAGAGACCCAGTACTTC TRBJ2-5 NA many TRBV12-3/TRBV12-4
CASSPTGTGLSSLSSGANVLTF TGTGCCAGCAGCCCAACCGGGACAGGCTTAAGCTCCCTCTCCTCTGGGGCCAACGTCCTGACTTTC TRBJ2-6 TRBD1 few TRBV6-1
CASSKQDSFDEQFF TGTGCCAGCAGCAAGCAAGACAGTTTCGATGAGCAGTTCTTC TRBJ2-1 NA NA TRBV7-9
CASSPPRTGFYHEQFF TGTGCCAGCTCACCACCGCGGACAGGGTTTTACCATGAGCAGTTCTTC TRBJ2-1 TRBD1 many TRBV18
CASSIWTGNTGELFF TGTGCCAGCAGTATCTGGACAGGAAACACCGGGGAGCTGTTTTTT TRBJ2-2 TRBD1 many TRBV2
CASSQGRALYEQYF TGTGCCAGCAGCCAAGGTCGCGCCCTCTACGAGCAGTACTTC TRBJ2-7 NA NA TRBV14
CATSERTTTAYEQYF TGTGCCACCAGCGAGCGAACTACCACGGCCTACGAGCAGTACTTC TRBJ2-7 NA many TRBV15
CASRAPGTGGHQPQHF TGTGCCAGTAGGGCTCCCGGGACAGGGGGCCATCAGCCCCAGCATTTT TRBJ1-5 TRBD1 few TRBV19
CASTPGQKRTQYF TGTGCCAGCACTCCGGGACAGAAGAGGACCCAGTACTTC TRBJ2-5 TRBD1 many TRBV28
CASRITRGGGQETRYF TGTGCCAGCAGGATTACACGCGGGGGTGGCCAAGAGACCCGGTACTTC TRBJ2-5 TRBD2 NA TRBV11-1
CASSEDRDAYEQYF TGTGCCAGCAGTGAGGACAGGGACGCCTACGAGCAGTACTTC TRBJ2-7 TRBD1 NA TRBV6-1
CASSLSSRDTEAFF TGTGCCAGCAGTTTATCGAGCAGGGACACTGAAGCTTTCTTT TRBJ1-1 NA few TRBV27
CASARTGYITDTQYF TGTGCCAGCGCCAGGACCGGGTATATCACAGATACGCAGTATTTT TRBJ2-3 NA NA TRBV11-2
CASSVRDGYYEQYF TGTGCCAGTAGTGTCCGGGACGGCTACTACGAGCAGTACTTC TRBJ2-7 NA NA TRBV19
CASSPVEGTGDDQPQHF TGTGCCAGCAGTCCAGTCGAAGGGACAGGGGATGATCAGCCCCAGCATTTT TRBJ1-5 TRBD1 many TRBV28
CASTSLQDSNQPQHF TGTGCCAGCACTTCCCTACAGGATAGCAATCAGCCCCAGCATTTT TRBJ1-5 NA NA TRBV28
CASSGQFSGEQYF TGTGCCAGCAGCGGACAGTTTTCTGGCGAGCAGTACTTC TRBJ2-7 NA many TRBV12-3/TRBV12-4
CASGLAGPTEAFF TGTGCTAGTGGTTTAGCAGGGCCCACTGAAGCTTTCTTT TRBJ1-1 NA many TRBV12-5
CSAFVGSLNEQFF TGCAGCGCGTTCGTTGGGAGTCTGAATGAGCAGTTCTTC TRBJ2-1 NA NA TRBV29-1
CASKQSVEGRQPQHF TGTGCCAGTAAGCAAAGTGTGGAGGGAAGACAGCCCCAGCATTTT TRBJ1-5 NA NA TRBV19
CSVDTGRSYNEQFF TGCAGCGTTGACACAGGGAGATCCTACAATGAGCAGTTCTTC TRBJ2-1 NA few TRBV29-1
CAETPGGGRPFNEQFF TGTGCCGAAACACCCGGTGGGGGGAGACCTTTTAATGAGCAGTTCTTC TRBJ2-1 NA few TRBV30
CASSYSSEAFF TGTGCCAGCAGTTACTCTTCTGAAGCTTTCTTT TRBJ1-1 NA few TRBV28
CASSEPGVWYEQYF TGTGCCAGTAGTGAACCGGGAGTCTGGTACGAGCAGTACTTC TRBJ2-7 NA NA TRBV19